This T cell receptor beta chain comes out of a study of CD8 T cells in ankylosing spondylitis. Study outcomes and limitations: Seemingly distinctive of ankylosing spondylitis blood was a TCR beta motif formed by eight highly homologous variants.

Losses at the gene ends were 4 bases for V and 3 bases for J; bases not matched to a gene: 8. This CDR3 region has 15 residues. CDR1 is SGHRS, CDR2 YFSETQ, per germline. Generation of TCR beta libraries employed quantitative 5'-RACE incorporating molecular barcodes. Each CDR3 protein is one row after TCRdb ran MiXCR on the 5' RACE reads. The table lists fewer than 400,000 distinct CDR3 sequences, about 22% of them singletons. At least ten counts were recorded for this clonotype. No antigen is known for it. This receptor was obtained from a male donor with ankylosing spondylitis. The chain couples TRBV5-1 to TRBJ1-2, with 8 bases aligning to TRBD1. The sample was blood, either unsorted or a sorted T cell fraction (not recorded which). Here the CDR3 DNA reads TGCGCCAGCAGCACTACAGGGGGAGCGGACTATGGCTACACCTTC. Amino acids: CASSTTGGADYGYTF.